The 8 T cell receptor beta chains below come from one sample, sequenced in a study of T-cell reconstitution after alpha-beta-depleted transplantation in children. Unique molecular identifiers were used to barcode this TCRbeta library. TCRdb itself ran the PCR reads through MiXCR, one entry per CDR3 protein. This table holds about 690,000 distinct CDR3 sequences, 16% found once. Sequences were derived from PBMCs from the stem cell graft donor, sampled from the stem cell graft. These receptors all stem from a human donor who donated a stem cell graft to a child with acute myeloid leukemia.

This clonotype has a handful of counts. CDR3 protein: CASSTLAGAGTDTQYF. As DNA, the CDR3 is TGTGCCAGCAGTACCTTAGCGGGGGCTGGGACGGATACGCAGTATTTT. The rearrangement joins TRBV12-3 or TRBV12-4 to TRBJ2-3; 9 nucleotides agree with TRBD2. Trimming took 5 bases from V and 6 from J; bases not matched to a gene: 12. The CDR3 length is 16 residues.

There are a few counts of this clonotype. The CDR3 nucleotides read TGTGCCAGCAGCTACGGCGGGGGGGCGGGCGAGACCCAGTACTTC. Its protein is CASSYGGGAGETQYF. The chain uses TRBV7-3 and TRBJ2-5; 9 nucleotides match TRBD2. Germline V gives CDR1 SGHTA, CDR2 FQGTGA. CDR3 length: 15 amino acids. The V and J ends lost 4 bases and 5 bases, in that order; junction bases with no gene match: 8.

This clonotype was picked up many times. This chain links TRBV7-8 with TRBJ2-1; 7 nucleotides match TRBD2. This CDR3 region has 16 residues. The J segment lost 2 bases and the V segment lost 0 bases, leaving 4 bases of the junction unmatched. Looked up from germline, CDR1 is SGHVS and CDR2 is FQNEAQ. This CDR3 reads CASSLAPGLAYNEQFF. CDR3 DNA sequence: TGTGCCAGCAGCTTAGCCCCCGGACTAGCCTACAATGAGCAGTTCTTC.

This clonotype was seen more than once but under ten times. This sequence joins TRBV6-1 and TRBJ1-2; TRBD1 might be the D (5 bases). The V end lost 0 bases, the J end lost 8 bases, and 16 bases lay between the germline ends. This CDR3 is 15 amino acids long. Germline CDR1 MNHNS, CDR2 SASEGT. The CDR3 reads CASSEAKQEVGGYTF. The CDR3 nucleotides are TGTGCCAGCAGTGAAGCAAAACAGGAGGTCGGCGGCTACACCTTC.

This clonotype was found a few times. CDR3 sequence (DNA): TGTGCCAGCAGCGAGAGAGGACAGGGTGATAATTCACCCCTCCACTTT. Translating gives CASSERGQGDNSPLHF. V usage is TRBV9 and J usage is TRBJ1-6; TRBD1 matches at 8 bases. V shed 3 bases and J 5 bases; nucleotides not matched to a gene: 7. This CDR3 comprises 16 residues. Looked up from germline, CDR1 is SGDLS and CDR2 is YYNGEE.

The rearrangement joins TRBV25-1 to TRBJ2-5, with a weak D call TRBD2 (5 bases). The germline V gene encodes CDR1 MGHDK and CDR2 SYGVNS. The CDR3 covers 17 residues. Trimming pared 0 bases from V and 5 bases from J, leaving 19 bases between. Here the CDR3 DNA reads TGTGCCAGCAGTGAATATGCCGGGGTGAACCCAAGGGAGACCCAGTACTTC. As protein: CASSEYAGVNPRETQYF.

This clonotype occurred a few times. The CDR3 sequence is CARSLAGGRETQYF. As DNA, the CDR3 is TGTGCCAGAAGTCTAGCGGGGGGGCGAGAGACCCAGTACTTC. This chain joins TRBV2 and TRBJ2-5; 12 bases agree with TRBD2. With V trimmed by 9 bases and J by 4 bases, 6 bases remained unmatched. The CDR3 contains 14 residues. Germline CDR1 SNHLY, CDR2 FYNNEI.

Only a few counts were recorded for this clonotype. The gene calls are TRBV10-3 and TRBJ1-1; no definite D call. In germline, CDR1 is ENHRY, CDR2 SYGVKD. Trimming pared 6 bases from V and 1 base from J, leaving 9 bases between. The CDR3 sequence is 13 residues long. The CDR3 DNA reads TGTGCCATCAGGACGGTGGGGAACACTGAAGCTTTCTTT. Amino acid sequence: CAIRTVGNTEAFF.